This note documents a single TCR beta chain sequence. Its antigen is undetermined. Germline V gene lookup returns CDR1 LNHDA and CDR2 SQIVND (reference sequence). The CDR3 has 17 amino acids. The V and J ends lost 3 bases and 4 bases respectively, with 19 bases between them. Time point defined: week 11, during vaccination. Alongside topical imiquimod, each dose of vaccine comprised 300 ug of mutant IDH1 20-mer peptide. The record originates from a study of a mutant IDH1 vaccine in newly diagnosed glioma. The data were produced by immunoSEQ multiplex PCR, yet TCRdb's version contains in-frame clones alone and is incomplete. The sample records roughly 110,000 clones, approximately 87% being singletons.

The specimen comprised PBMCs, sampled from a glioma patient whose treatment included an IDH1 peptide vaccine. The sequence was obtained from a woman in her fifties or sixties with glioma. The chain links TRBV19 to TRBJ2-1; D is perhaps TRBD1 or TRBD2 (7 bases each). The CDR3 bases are TGTGCCAGTAGTATTCGGACAGGACTAGACAAATACAATGAGCAGTTCTTC. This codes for CASSIRTGLDKYNEQFF. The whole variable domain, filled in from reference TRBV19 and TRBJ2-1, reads DGGITQSPKYLFRKEGQNVTLSCEQNLNHDAMYWYRQDPGQGLRLIYYSQIVNDFQKGDIAEGYSVSREKKESFPLTVTSAQKNPTAFYLCASSIRTGLDKYNEQFFGPGTRLTVL.